The 12 T cell receptor beta chains presented below share a single source sample, sequenced in a study of T-cell memory formation after mild COVID-19. TCRdb reanalysed the 5' RACE reads using MiXCR and keeps one entry per CDR3 protein. This table has about 350,000 distinct CDR3 sequences, approximately 15% appearing once. The sample taken for sequencing was PBMCs or a T cell subset sorted from them (not recorded which). Receptors originate from a man younger than 35 who had mild COVID-19 (a few samples of this study predate the infection). Cell type and time point are not known.

This clonotype was recorded a few times. The J gene is TRBJ1-3, the V gene TRBV18; the match to TRBD1 covers 7 bases. The CDR3 contains 15 residues. Germline V gene data show CDR1 as KGHSH and CDR2 as LQKENI. The V and J ends lost 3 bases and 1 base, in that order; junction bases with no gene match: 3. CDR3 coding DNA: TGTGCCAGCTCACCCTTGACAGGGTCTGGAAACACCATATATTTT. It encodes CASSPLTGSGNTIYF. Drawing the rest from reference TRBV18 and TRBJ1-3, the complete variable domain is NAGVMQNPRHLVRRRGQEARLRCSPMKGHSHVYWYRQLPEEGLKFMVYLQKENIIDESGMPKERFSAEFPKEGPSILRIQQVVRGDSAAYFCASSPLTGSGNTIYFGEGSWLTVV.

The rearrangement uses TRBV6-5 and TRBJ2-2; D gene unclear. This CDR3 region has 15 residues. The germline V gene encodes CDR1 MNHEY and CDR2 SVGAGI. V lost 7 bases, J lost 6 bases, and 18 bases lay in between. The CDR3, as DNA: TGTGCCAGCACCCTTGGGCGATTAGGCGCCGGGGAGCTGTTTTTT. Its translation is CASTLGRLGAGELFF.

This rearrangement joins TRBV20-1 to TRBJ1-1; D may be TRBD1 (5 bases). The CDR3 runs to 14 residues. Per the germline V gene, CDR1 is DFQATT and CDR2 is SNEGSKA (reference sequence). Deletions cut 1 base from V and 6 bases from J, with 15 bases between. CDR3 coding DNA: TGCAGTGCTAGAGGGGCCCATGGGGACGCTGAAGCTTTCTTT. Translating gives CSARGAHGDAEAFF.

The chain uses TRBV20-1 and TRBJ2-2, with unresolved D. Trimming stripped 1 base from V and 4 bases from J, with 7 bases between. From germline, CDR1 is DFQATT and CDR2 SNEGSKA (reference sequence). The CDR3 sequence is 13 residues long. The CDR3 spells CSARAVSTGELFF. The CDR3 DNA is TGCAGTGCTAGAGCTGTTTCCACCGGGGAGCTGTTTTTT.

This sequence joins TRBV23-1 and TRBJ1-1; a possible D gene is TRBD1 (5 bases). TRBV23-1 is an ORF for which the function is uncertain. Deletions cut 7 bases from V and 4 bases from J, with 13 bases between. The CDR3 length is 13 residues. The CDR3 nucleotides are TGCGCCAGCACCCAACGGGGGGGCACTGAAGCTTTCTTT. Amino acids: CASTQRGGTEAFF.

V and J are TRBV6-1 and TRBJ1-6, with D possibly matching TRBD1 (6 bases). CDR3 length: 14 amino acids. The germline V gene encodes CDR1 MNHNS and CDR2 SASEGT. The ends were cut back, 3 bases at V and 10 bases at J, with 13 bases in the middle. The CDR3 bases are TGTGCCAGCAGTGATTTCGGGACAAGCTCACCCCTCCACTTT. Protein: CASSDFGTSSPLHF.

This clonotype was counted only a few times. The chain combines TRBV2 with TRBJ1-4, with 11 bases lining up with TRBD1. J lost 13 bases, V lost 0 bases, and 10 bases had no gene match. CDR1 is SNHLY, CDR2 FYNNEI, per germline. The CDR3 is 16 residues long. CDR3 DNA sequence: TGTGCCAGCAGTGAAGCCGGGACAGGGGGGACTGATGGACTGTTTTTT. As protein: CASSEAGTGGTDGLFF.

Worth noting for this clonotype: The junction shows a germline mismatch at one end, possibly a read error. The gene calls are TRBV7-2 and TRBJ1-1; D gene uncertain. The CDR3 sequence is 11 residues long. Germline CDR1 and CDR2: SGHTA and FQGNSA. CDR3 in DNA: TGTGCCAGCAGCCTAGCCACTGAAGCTTTCTTT. It translates to CASSLATEAFF.

This clonotype was counted between two and nine times. This rearrangement joins TRBV5-1 to TRBJ2-5; 11 bases match TRBD2. The germline CDR1 and CDR2 sequences are SGHRS and YFSETQ. This CDR3 contains 15 residues. Losses at the gene ends were 4 bases for V and 5 bases for J; bases not matched to a gene: 7. The CDR3 DNA is TGCGCCAGCAGCCTACTAGCGGGGGTCTTGGAGACCCAGTACTTC. Translated: CASSLLAGVLETQYF.

The chain has TRBV6-5 and TRBJ2-2, with a weak D call TRBD2 (7 bases). Trimming took off 8 bases at V and 7 bases at J, with 14 bases between the two ends. Germline V gene sequence: CDR1 MNHEY, CDR2 SVGAGI. The CDR3 extends over 13 amino acids. DNA for the CDR3: TGTGCCAGCGAGGGGGGGTGGAACGGGGAGCTGTTTTTT. It encodes CASEGGWNGELFF.

This clonotype has a handful of counts. The rearrangement links TRBV5-1 to TRBJ1-2, with TRBD1 matching over 7 bases. V lost 5 bases to trimming and J lost 6 bases; unmatched junction nucleotides: 7. CDR3 length equals 13 residues. Germline V gene lookup returns CDR1 SGHRS and CDR2 YFSETQ. The CDR3 spells CASSPDRRNGYTF. The DNA of the CDR3 is TGCGCCAGCAGTCCGGACAGGCGAAATGGCTACACCTTC.

The gene calls are TRBV4-3 and TRBJ1-5; no clear D. This CDR3 comprises 13 residues. CDR1 LGHNA and CDR2 YSLEER come from the germline V gene. The V end lost 1 base, the J end lost 9 bases, and 10 bases lay between the germline ends. The CDR3 loop is CASSQVVWGPQHF. The CDR3 DNA reads as TGCGCCAGCAGCCAAGTCGTGTGGGGGCCCCAGCATTTT.